The 15 T cell receptor beta chains below come from one sample, sequenced in a study of regulatory T cells in long-lasting Graves disease. The authors built TCR beta libraries using iRepertoire HTBI primers and Arm-PCR of CDR3 regions. One entry per CDR3 protein, called by TCRdb with MiXCR from the multiplex PCR reads. The table shows 400,000 to 550,000 distinct CDR3 sequences, with about 16% occurring only once. Regarding time point: newly diagnosed GD, antithyroid drugs for less than 3 months. There was RNA extracted from PBMCs, and the TCR library was made from it. The data also belong to a second study, concerning T cells in Graves' hyperthyroidism and ophthalmopathy.

Sequenced here: peripheral blood mononuclear cells (PBMCs), sampled at new diagnosis, from a patient treated with antithyroid drugs. These TCRs come from a woman aged 25 to 39 with Graves disease.

As concerns this clonotype: An end of the junction does not agree with germline; a read error may underlie this. V and J are TRBV29-1 and TRBJ1-1; D gene uncertain. The CDR3 consists of 11 residues. Germline CDR1 SQVTM, CDR2 ANQGSEA. The CDR3: CSAPGNTEAFF. Here the CDR3 DNA reads TGCAGCGCCCCCGGGAACACCGAAGCTTTCTTT.

The chain combines TRBV9 with TRBJ2-2; D uncertain. The V gene's germline CDR1 is SGDLS and CDR2 YYNGEE. V lost 3 bases, J lost 1 base, and 10 bases lay in between. The CDR3 spans 15 residues. The CDR3 DNA sequence: TGTGCCAGCAGCGCCCACAGTGGGAACACCGGGGAGCTGTTTTTT. Its protein is CASSAHSGNTGELFF. The full variable domain, in which reference TRBV9 and TRBJ2-2 provide the parts outside the CDR3, is DSGVTQTPKHLITATGQRVTLRCSPRSGDLSVYWYQQSLDQGLQFLIQYYNGEERAKGNILERFSAQQFPDLHSELNLSSLELGDSALYFCASSAHSGNTGELFFGEGSRLTVL.

Many counts were recorded for this clonotype. This rearrangement joins TRBV13 to TRBJ2-7; D perhaps matches TRBD2 (6 bases). V was shortened by 0 bases and J by 5 bases, with 8 bases between the two germline ends. This CDR3 has 13 amino acids. In germline, CDR1 is PRHDT, CDR2 FYEKMQ (reference sequence). Written as DNA, the CDR3 is TGTGCCAGCAGCTTAGGGACTAGTCACGAGCAGTACTTC. Its translation is CASSLGTSHEQYF.

V gene TRBV30 combines with J gene TRBJ2-2, with D perhaps matching TRBD1 (5 bases). V was clipped by 2 bases and J by 5 bases, with 9 bases between them. Germline values: CDR1 GTSNPN, CDR2 SVGIG (reference sequence). This CDR3 spans 13 amino acids. CDR3 DNA: TGTGCCTGGAGTCAGGGAAGGACCGGGGAGCTGTTTTTT. Residues: CAWSQGRTGELFF.

This clonotype was detected many times. The chain combines TRBV7-2 with TRBJ1-2; the D is unclear. Germline V gives CDR1 SGHTA, CDR2 FQGNSA. CDR3 length: 16 residues. The V and J ends lost 2 bases and 0 bases respectively, with 13 bases between them. CDR3: CASSLFGGGTNYGYTF. The CDR3 coding sequence is TGTGCCAGCAGCTTATTTGGAGGTGGGACTAACTATGGCTACACCTTC.

The sample holds many counts of this clonotype. This rearrangement joins TRBV6-2 or TRBV6-3 to TRBJ2-3; D is ambiguous. Germline V gives CDR1 MNHEY, CDR2 SVGEGT. V was trimmed by 2 bases and J by 2 bases, leaving 5 bases between them. The CDR3 covers 13 residues. Written as DNA, the CDR3 is TGTGCCAGCAGTTACCAGGTCACAGATACGCAGTATTTT. Translation: CASSYQVTDTQYF.

V usage is TRBV6-1 and J usage is TRBJ2-7; 7 nucleotides line up with TRBD1. CDR3 length: 20 amino acids. The V segment lost 6 bases and the J segment 5 bases; nucleotides outside the gene matches: 28. Germline V CDR1 and CDR2: MNHNS, SASEGT. The chain's CDR3 is CASRRGRTGPSRANFHEQYF. The DNA for the CDR3 is TGTGCCAGCAGGAGAGGCAGGACAGGACCTTCTCGAGCTAATTTCCACGAGCAGTACTTC.

This clonotype came up many times. This chain joins TRBV19 and TRBJ2-7, with 12 bases aligning to TRBD2. V shed 3 bases and J 4 bases; nucleotides not matched to a gene: 7. This CDR3 region has 16 residues. In germline, CDR1 is LNHDA, CDR2 SQIVND (reference sequence). As DNA, the CDR3 is TGTGCCAGTAGTATCCAGCTAGCGGGAGGGCCGTACGAGCAGTACTTC. Its protein is CASSIQLAGGPYEQYF.

Only a few counts were recorded for this clonotype. V and J are TRBV6-5 and TRBJ1-1; D uncertain. This CDR3 region has 14 residues. Trimming stripped 2 bases from V and 0 bases from J, with 7 bases between. CDR1 and CDR2 (germline): MNHEY, SVGAGI. The CDR3 DNA is TGTGCCAGCAGTTACGGTAACATGAACACTGAAGCTTTCTTT. It specifies CASSYGNMNTEAFF.

V is TRBV3-1 and J is TRBJ2-7, with 8 bases that match TRBD2. Germline V gene sequence: CDR1 LGHDT, CDR2 YNNKEL (reference sequence). The J segment lost 7 bases and the V segment lost 0 bases, leaving 8 bases of the junction unmatched. The CDR3 totals 15 residues. CDR3 protein: CASSQDASGSREQYF. In DNA form, the CDR3 reads TGTGCCAGCAGCCAAGATGCGAGCGGGAGTCGGGAGCAGTACTTC.

Ten or more counts support this clonotype. The rearrangement joins TRBV28 to TRBJ2-7, with TRBD2 matching over 15 bases. The CDR3 runs 18 residues. V shed 5 bases, J shed 0 bases, and the junction held 8 bases outside the gene matches. CDR1 MDHEN and CDR2 SYDVKM come from the germline V gene. The CDR3 DNA reads as TGTGCCAGCAGTAATCCCGGGACTAGCGGGAGGTTCTCCTACGAGCAGTACTTC. Protein product: CASSNPGTSGRFSYEQYF.

This clonotype appeared many times. The J gene is TRBJ2-3, the V gene TRBV12-3 or TRBV12-4; no firm D call. The CDR3 sequence is 12 residues long. Trimming stripped 6 bases from V and 3 bases from J, with 7 bases between. CDR3 DNA sequence: TGTGCCAGCAGGCAAAGGACAGATACGCAGTATTTT. This sequence encodes CASRQRTDTQYF.

V usage is TRBV20-1 and J usage is TRBJ2-1, with 7 positions matching TRBD2. V gave up 1 base and J gave up 2 bases; unmatched junction bases: 2. Germline V gene sequence: CDR1 DFQATT, CDR2 SNEGSKA (reference sequence). The CDR3 runs 14 residues. The CDR3 DNA is TGCAGTGCTAGAGCTAGCGGAGCCTACAATGAGCAGTTCTTC. Translated: CSARASGAYNEQFF.

Ten or more counts support this clonotype. The chain employs TRBV18 and TRBJ2-7; the match to TRBD2 covers 10 bases. This CDR3 is built from 15 residues. Germline CDR1 and CDR2: KGHSH and LQKENI. After removal of 0 bases from V and 3 bases from J, the junction contained 2 bases not matched to a gene. For the CDR3, the DNA is TGTGCCAGCTCACCACCGGCTAGCGGGAGCTACGAGCAGTACTTC. As protein: CASSPPASGSYEQYF.

This clonotype was detected many times. The rearrangement uses TRBV3-1 and TRBJ2-1; no firm D call. The germline CDR1 and CDR2 sequences are LGHDT and YNNKEL (reference sequence). The length of the CDR3 is 13 residues. Trimming took 4 bases from V and 6 from J, leaving 10 bases between them. The DNA for the CDR3 is TGTGCCAGCAGCCCAAACGTCGGCAATGAGCAGTTCTTC. Protein product: CASSPNVGNEQFF.